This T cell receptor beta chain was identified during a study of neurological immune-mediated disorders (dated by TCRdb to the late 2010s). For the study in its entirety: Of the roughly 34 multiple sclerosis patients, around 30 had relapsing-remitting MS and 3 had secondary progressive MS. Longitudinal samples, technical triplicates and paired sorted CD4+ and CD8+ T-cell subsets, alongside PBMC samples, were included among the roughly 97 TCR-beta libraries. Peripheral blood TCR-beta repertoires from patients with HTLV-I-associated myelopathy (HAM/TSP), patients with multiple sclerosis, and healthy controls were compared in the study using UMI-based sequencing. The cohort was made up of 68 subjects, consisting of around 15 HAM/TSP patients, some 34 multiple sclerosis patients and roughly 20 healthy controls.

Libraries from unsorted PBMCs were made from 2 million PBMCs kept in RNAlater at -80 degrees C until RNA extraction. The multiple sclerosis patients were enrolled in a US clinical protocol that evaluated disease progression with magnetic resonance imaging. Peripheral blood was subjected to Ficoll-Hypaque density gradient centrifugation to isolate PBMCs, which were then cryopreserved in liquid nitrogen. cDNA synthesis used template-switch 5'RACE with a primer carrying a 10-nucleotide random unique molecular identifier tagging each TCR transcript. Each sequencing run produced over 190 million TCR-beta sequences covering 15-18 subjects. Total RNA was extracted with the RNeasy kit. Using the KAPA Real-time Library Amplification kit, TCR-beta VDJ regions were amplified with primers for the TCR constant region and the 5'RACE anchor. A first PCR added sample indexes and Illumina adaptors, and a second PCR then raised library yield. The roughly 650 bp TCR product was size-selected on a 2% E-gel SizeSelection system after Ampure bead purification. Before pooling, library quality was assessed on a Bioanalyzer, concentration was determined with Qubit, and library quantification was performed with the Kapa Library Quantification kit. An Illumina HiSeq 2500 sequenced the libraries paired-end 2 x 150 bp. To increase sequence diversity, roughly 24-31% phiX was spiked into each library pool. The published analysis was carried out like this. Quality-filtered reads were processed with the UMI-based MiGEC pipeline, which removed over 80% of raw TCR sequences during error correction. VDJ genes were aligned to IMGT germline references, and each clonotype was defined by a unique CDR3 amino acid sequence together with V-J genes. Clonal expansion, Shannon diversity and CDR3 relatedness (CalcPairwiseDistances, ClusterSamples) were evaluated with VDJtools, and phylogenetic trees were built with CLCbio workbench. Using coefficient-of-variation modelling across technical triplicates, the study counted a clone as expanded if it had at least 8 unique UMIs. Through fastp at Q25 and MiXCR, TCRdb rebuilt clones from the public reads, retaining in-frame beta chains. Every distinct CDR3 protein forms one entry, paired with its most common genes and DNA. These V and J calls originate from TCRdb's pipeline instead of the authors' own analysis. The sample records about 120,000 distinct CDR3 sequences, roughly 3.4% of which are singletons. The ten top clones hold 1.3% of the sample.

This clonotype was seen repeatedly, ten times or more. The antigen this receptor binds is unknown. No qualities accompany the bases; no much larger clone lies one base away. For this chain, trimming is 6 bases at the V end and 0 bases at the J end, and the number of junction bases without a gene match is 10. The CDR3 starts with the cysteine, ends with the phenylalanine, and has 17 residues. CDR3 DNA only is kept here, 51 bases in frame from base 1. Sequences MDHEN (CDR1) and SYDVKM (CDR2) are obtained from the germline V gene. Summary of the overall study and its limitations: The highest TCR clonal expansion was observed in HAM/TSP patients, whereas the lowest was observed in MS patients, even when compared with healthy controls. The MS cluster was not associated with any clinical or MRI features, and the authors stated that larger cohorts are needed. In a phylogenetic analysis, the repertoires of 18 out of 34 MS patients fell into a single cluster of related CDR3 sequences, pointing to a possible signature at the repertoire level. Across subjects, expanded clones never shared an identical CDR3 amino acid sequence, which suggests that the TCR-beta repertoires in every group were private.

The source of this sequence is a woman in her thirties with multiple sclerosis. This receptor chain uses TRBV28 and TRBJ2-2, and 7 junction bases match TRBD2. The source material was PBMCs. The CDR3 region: CASSSQRGRANTGELFF. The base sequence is TGTGCCAGCAGCTCTCAACGGGGGAGGGCGAACACCGGGGAGCTGTTTTTT.